A single sample gave rise to the 12 T cell receptor beta chains below, sequenced in a study of T-cell memory formation after mild COVID-19. TCRdb independently ran MiXCR on the 5' RACE reads; one entry per CDR3 protein. The data show about 260,000 distinct CDR3 sequences, about a sixth seen once. Sequencing was performed on PBMCs or a T cell subset sorted from them (not recorded which). These receptors were obtained from a young man who had mild COVID-19 (a few samples of this study predate the infection). Cell type and time point are not known.

This clonotype showed up just a few times. The gene calls are TRBV5-1 and TRBJ1-2, with D possibly being TRBD1 (5 bases). With 2 bases removed from V and 6 bases from J, the gap between germline ends came to 8 bases. CDR3 size: 12 residues. The germline V gene has CDR1 SGHRS and CDR2 YFSETQ. The CDR3 spells CASSFGADGYTF. In nucleotides, the CDR3 is TGCGCCAGCAGCTTCGGGGCTGATGGCTACACCTTC.

This chain connects TRBV5-1 to TRBJ2-1; 10 bases match TRBD2. Germline CDR1 and CDR2: SGHRS and YFSETQ. J was trimmed by 5 bases and V by 3 bases; bases with no gene match: 5. The CDR3 has 15 amino acids. The CDR3 region has the DNA TGCGCCAGCAGCTCATCTAGCGGGGGAGACAATGAGCAGTTCTTC. Protein: CASSSSSGGDNEQFF.

V is TRBV11-2 and J is TRBJ2-3, with D uncertain. V was trimmed by 0 bases and J by 4 bases, leaving 11 bases between them. CDR3 size: 15 residues. The V gene's germline CDR1 is SGHAT and CDR2 FQNNGV. The chain's CDR3 is CASSLEALFPDTQYF. DNA of the CDR3: TGTGCCAGCAGCTTAGAAGCCCTTTTCCCAGATACGCAGTATTTT.

The chain is built from TRBV4-3 and TRBJ1-1; a possible D gene is TRBD1 (5 bases). Germline CDR1 reads LGHNA; CDR2 reads YSLEER. The CDR3 spans 12 residues. Trimming removed 0 bases at V and 10 bases at J, with 9 bases between. CDR3 nucleotide sequence: TGCGCCAGCAGCCAAGATCGGGGGAGAGCTTTCTTT. Translating gives CASSQDRGRAFF.

Only a few counts were recorded for this clonotype. This chain joins TRBV7-2 and TRBJ1-5; D is perhaps TRBD1 (5 bases). Trimming took off 6 bases at V and 1 base at J, with 13 bases between the two ends. CDR1 SGHTA and CDR2 FQGNSA come from the germline V gene. CDR3 length: 15 amino acids. Here the CDR3 reads CASRLQVSSNQPQHF. CDR3 coding DNA: TGTGCCAGCAGGCTACAGGTTTCCAGCAATCAGCCCCAGCATTTT.

This clonotype was seen only a few times. The rearrangement uses TRBV6-5 and TRBJ2-7; 8 positions agree with TRBD2. J was trimmed by 5 bases and V by 0 bases; bases with no gene match: 12. Germline CDR1 and CDR2: MNHEY and SVGAGI. This CDR3 contains 17 residues. CDR3 DNA: TGTGCCAGCAGTTACTCGATCTCCTTGGGACTAGAGAACGAGCAGTACTTC. Translated, it gives CASSYSISLGLENEQYF.

There are a few counts of this clonotype. The chain recombines TRBV5-5 with TRBJ1-4; a possible D gene is TRBD1 (5 bases). V dropped 4 bases and J dropped 5 bases, with 12 bases sitting between them. This CDR3 spans 14 amino acids. The germline V gene has CDR1 SGHKS and CDR2 YYEKEE (reference sequence). CDR3 protein: CASSPEWGNEKLFF. In DNA form, the CDR3 reads TGTGCCAGCAGCCCCGAGTGGGGCAATGAAAAACTGTTTTTT.

The gene calls are TRBV6-5 and TRBJ2-1; 10 bases agree with TRBD1. V was pared by 8 bases and J by 6 bases, with 7 bases of the junction left unmatched. The CDR3 loop spans 14 amino acids. Germline CDR1 and CDR2: MNHEY and SVGAGI. The DNA of the CDR3 is TGTGCCAGCGCATTGAGGACAGGGGGCAATGAGCAGTTCTTC. Protein product: CASALRTGGNEQFF.

V is TRBV7-2 and J is TRBJ1-3; D gene ambiguous. This CDR3 has 18 amino acids. Trimming removed 0 bases from V and 0 bases from J, with 15 bases in between. Per the germline V gene, CDR1 is SGHTA and CDR2 is FQGNSA. CDR3 DNA sequence: TGTGCCAGCAGCTTAGCCCCTTATAACACCCTCTCTGGAAACACCATATATTTT. Translated, it gives CASSLAPYNTLSGNTIYF.

With regard to this clonotype: A much bigger clone sits one base away, suggesting this may be a read error. This rearrangement joins TRBV7-6 to TRBJ2-3, with D unclear. CDR1 and CDR2 (germline): SGHVS, FNYEAQ. The CDR3 spans 14 residues. V lost 0 bases to trimming and J lost 3 bases, with 7 bases between them. CDR3 sequence reads: CASSLAVGTDTQYF. The CDR3 DNA follows: TGTGCCAGCAGCTTAGCGGTGGGGACAGATACGCAGTATTTT.

CDR3 region: CASSIGTGVEKLFF. CDR3 bases: TGTGCCAGCAGTATCGGGACAGGAGTTGAAAAACTGTTTTTT. The V call is TRBV12-3 or TRBV12-4, the J call TRBJ1-4; 8 bases fit TRBD1. The CDR3 totals 14 residues. V lost 5 bases and J lost 7; bases outside the gene matches: 6.

J is TRBJ1-2 and V is TRBV7-9; D unclear. The CDR3 totals 11 residues. The V gene lost 5 bases and the J gene lost 8 bases, with 9 bases spanning the gap. Germline values: CDR1 SEHNR, CDR2 FQNEAQ (reference sequence). The CDR3 DNA reads as TGTGCCAGCAGCCGGACGGAAGGCTACACCTTC. As protein: CASSRTEGYTF.